The clone carrying this TCR beta chain was seen only a few times. This entry comes from a study of blood T cell repertoires in COVID-19. Overall study context: Sites in the United States, Italy and Spain provided acute and convalescent COVID-19 samples. PBMCs, B-cell-depleted T cells, or T cells were the source of the cDNA or gDNA that made up the material.

As originally analysed: It was from reference gene primer amplification that nucleated cell counts were estimated. This table comes from immunoSEQ multiplex PCR, and its TCRdb copy is limited to in-frame clones, with some not included. The DNA gave D and trimming, while V, J and clone size come from that table. The sample has about 140,000 clones; roughly 82% are singletons. Germline CDR1 and CDR2: KGHSH and LQKENI. The trim removed 6 bases at V and 0 bases at J, leaving 16 bases unmatched. The CDR3 is 18 residues long. Material for sequencing was peripheral blood. The sequence came from a man aged 55 to 70 with active or convalescent COVID-19. This rearrangement joins TRBV18 to TRBJ2-5, with 7 bases lining up with TRBD1. Here the CDR3 reads CASSEKAMGQRDQETQYF. The CDR3 DNA follows: TGTGCCAGCTCGGAGAAAGCGATGGGACAGAGAGACCAAGAGACCCAGTACTTC.